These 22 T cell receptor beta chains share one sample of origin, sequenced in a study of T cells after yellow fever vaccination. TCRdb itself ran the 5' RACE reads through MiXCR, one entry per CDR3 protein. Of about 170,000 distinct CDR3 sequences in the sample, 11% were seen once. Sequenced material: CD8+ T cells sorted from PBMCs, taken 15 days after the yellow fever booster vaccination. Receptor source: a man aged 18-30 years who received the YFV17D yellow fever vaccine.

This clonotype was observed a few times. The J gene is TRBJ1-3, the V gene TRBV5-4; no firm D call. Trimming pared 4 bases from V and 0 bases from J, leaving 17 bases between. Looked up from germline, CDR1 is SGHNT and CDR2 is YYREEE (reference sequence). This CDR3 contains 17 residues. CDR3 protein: CASSPPLPTNSGNTIYF. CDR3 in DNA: TGTGCCAGCAGCCCCCCGCTCCCCACCAACTCTGGAAACACCATATATTTT.

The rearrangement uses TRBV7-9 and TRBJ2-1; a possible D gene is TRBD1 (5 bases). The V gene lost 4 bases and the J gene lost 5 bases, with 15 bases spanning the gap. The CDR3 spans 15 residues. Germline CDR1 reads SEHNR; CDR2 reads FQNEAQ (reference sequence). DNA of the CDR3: TGTGCCAGCAGCTCGACAGTGACTTTGAACAATGAGCAGTTCTTC. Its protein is CASSSTVTLNNEQFF.

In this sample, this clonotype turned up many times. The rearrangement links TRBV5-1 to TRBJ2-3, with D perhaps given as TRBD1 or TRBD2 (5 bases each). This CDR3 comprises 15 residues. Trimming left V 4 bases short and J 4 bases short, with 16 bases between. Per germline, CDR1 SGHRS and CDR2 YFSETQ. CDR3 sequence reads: CASSVVRDPSDTQYF. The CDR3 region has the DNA TGCGCCAGCAGCGTTGTCCGGGACCCATCAGATACGCAGTATTTT.

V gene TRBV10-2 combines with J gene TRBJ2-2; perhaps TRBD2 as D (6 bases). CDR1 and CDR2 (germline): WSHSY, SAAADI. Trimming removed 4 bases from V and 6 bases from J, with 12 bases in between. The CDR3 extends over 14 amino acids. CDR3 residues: CASSGLAAPGELFF. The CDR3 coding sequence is TGCGCCAGCAGTGGGTTAGCGGCACCCGGGGAGCTGTTTTTT.

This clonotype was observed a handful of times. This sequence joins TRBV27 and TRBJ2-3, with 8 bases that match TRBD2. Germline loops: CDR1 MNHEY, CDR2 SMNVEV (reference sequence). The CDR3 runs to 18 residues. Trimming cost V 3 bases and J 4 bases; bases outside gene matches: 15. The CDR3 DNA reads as TGTGCCAGCAGTTTTATCCCGTCCGGCGCGGGGGGTTCAGATACGCAGTATTTT. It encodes CASSFIPSGAGGSDTQYF.

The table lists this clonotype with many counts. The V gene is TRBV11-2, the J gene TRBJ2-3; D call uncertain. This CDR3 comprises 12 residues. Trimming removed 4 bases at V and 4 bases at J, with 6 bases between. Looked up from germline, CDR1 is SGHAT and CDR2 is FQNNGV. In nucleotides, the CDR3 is TGTGCCAGCAGCTCCCCCGCAGATACGCAGTATTTT. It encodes CASSSPADTQYF.

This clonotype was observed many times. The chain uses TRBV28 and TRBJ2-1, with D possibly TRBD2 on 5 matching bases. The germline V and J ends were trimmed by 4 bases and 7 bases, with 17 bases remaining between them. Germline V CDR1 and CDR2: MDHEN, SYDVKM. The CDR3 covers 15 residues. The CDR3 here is CASSSDLAPANEQFF. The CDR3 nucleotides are TGTGCCAGCAGTTCCGATCTAGCTCCTGCAAATGAGCAGTTCTTC.

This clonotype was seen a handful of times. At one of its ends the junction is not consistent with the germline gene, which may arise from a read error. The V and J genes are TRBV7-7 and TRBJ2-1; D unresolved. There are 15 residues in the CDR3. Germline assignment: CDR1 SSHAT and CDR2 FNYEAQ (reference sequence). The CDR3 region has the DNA TGTGCTAGCAGCTTGAACGAGCGCTCCTACAATGAGCAGTTCTTC. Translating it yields CASSLNERSYNEQFF.

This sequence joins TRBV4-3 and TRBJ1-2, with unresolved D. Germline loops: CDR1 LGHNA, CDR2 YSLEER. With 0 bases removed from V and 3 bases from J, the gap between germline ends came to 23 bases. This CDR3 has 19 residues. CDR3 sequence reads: CASSQDRAPTALDDYGYTF. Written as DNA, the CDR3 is TGCGCCAGCAGCCAAGATAGGGCCCCCACAGCTCTAGACGACTATGGCTACACCTTC.

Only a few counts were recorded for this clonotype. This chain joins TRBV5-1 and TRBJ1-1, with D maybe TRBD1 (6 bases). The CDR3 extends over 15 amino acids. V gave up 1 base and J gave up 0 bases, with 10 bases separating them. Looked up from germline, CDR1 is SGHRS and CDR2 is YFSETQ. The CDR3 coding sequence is TGCGCCAGCAGCTTGTCAGGGGCCCTGAACACTGAAGCTTTCTTT. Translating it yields CASSLSGALNTEAFF.

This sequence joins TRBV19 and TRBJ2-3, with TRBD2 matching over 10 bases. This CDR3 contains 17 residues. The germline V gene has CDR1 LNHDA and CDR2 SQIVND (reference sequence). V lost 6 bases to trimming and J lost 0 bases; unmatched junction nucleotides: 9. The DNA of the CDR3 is TGTGCCAGTAGCCTAATAGGACTAGCGGATAGCACAGATACGCAGTATTTT. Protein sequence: CASSLIGLADSTDTQYF.

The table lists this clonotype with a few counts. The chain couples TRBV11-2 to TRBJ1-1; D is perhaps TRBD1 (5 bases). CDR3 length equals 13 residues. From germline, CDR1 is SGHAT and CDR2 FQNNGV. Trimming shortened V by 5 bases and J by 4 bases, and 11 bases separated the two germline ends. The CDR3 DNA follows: TGTGCCAGCAGCAGTTCAGGGCCCACTGAAGCTTTCTTT. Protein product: CASSSSGPTEAFF.

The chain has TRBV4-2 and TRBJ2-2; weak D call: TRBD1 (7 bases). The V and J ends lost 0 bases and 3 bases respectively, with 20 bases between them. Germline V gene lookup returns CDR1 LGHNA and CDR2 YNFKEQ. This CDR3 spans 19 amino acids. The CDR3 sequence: CASSQDYGVDRDYTGELFF. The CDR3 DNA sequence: TGTGCCAGCAGCCAAGATTACGGCGTCGACAGGGACTACACCGGGGAGCTGTTTTTT.

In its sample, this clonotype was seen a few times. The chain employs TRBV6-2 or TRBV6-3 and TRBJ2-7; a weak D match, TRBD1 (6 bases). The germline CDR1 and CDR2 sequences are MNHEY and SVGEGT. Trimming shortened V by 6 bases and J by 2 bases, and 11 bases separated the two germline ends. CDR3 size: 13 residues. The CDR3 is CASRSSGAYEQYF. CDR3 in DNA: TGTGCCAGCAGGTCCTCAGGGGCCTACGAGCAGTACTTC.

The CDR3, as DNA: TGTGCTAGTGGTTTGAACCAAATCAGCTACAATGAGCAGTTCTTC. Its translation is CASGLNQISYNEQFF. The chain joins TRBV12-5 to TRBJ2-1; D is uncertain. CDR3 size: 15 residues. The germline V and J ends were trimmed by 2 bases and 3 bases, with 11 bases remaining between them. Germline CDR1 LGHNT, CDR2 FRNRAP.

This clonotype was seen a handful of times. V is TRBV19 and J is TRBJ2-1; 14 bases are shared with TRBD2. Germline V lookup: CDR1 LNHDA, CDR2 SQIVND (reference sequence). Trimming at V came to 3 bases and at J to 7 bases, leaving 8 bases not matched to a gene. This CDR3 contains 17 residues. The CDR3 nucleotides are TGTGCCAGTAGTATCCCGACTAGCGGGGGGGCTCGAAATGAGCAGTTCTTC. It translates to CASSIPTSGGARNEQFF.

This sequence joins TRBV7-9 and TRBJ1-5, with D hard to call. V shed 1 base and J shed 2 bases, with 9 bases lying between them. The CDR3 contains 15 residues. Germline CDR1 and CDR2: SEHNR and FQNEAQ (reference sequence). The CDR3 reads CASSLGGIGNQPQHF. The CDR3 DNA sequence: TGTGCCAGCAGCTTAGGAGGAATCGGCAATCAGCCCCAGCATTTT.

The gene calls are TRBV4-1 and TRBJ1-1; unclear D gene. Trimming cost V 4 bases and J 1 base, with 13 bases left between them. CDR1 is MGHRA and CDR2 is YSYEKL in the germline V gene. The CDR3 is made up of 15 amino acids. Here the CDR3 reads CASSPSEGENTEAFF. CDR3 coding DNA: TGCGCCAGCAGCCCCAGCGAGGGCGAGAACACTGAAGCTTTCTTT.

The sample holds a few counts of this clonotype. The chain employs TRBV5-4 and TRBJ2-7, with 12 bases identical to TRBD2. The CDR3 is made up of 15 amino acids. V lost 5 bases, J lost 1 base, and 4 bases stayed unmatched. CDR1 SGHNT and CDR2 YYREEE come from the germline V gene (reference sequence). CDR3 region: CASSHGLAGSYEQYV. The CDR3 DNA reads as TGTGCCAGCAGTCACGGACTAGCGGGGTCCTACGAGCAGTACGTC.

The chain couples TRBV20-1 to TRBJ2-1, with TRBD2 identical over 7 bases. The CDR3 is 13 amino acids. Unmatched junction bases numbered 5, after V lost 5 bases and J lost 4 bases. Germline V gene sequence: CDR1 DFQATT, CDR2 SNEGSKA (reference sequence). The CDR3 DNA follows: TGCAGTGCTCGGGACTACCTTTACAATGAGCAGTTCTTC. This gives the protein CSARDYLYNEQFF.

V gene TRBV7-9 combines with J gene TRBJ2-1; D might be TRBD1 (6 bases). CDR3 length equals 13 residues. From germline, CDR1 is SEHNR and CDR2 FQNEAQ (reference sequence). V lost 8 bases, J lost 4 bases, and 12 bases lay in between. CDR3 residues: CASRDMGYNEQFF. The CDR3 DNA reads TGTGCCAGCCGGGACATGGGATACAATGAGCAGTTCTTC. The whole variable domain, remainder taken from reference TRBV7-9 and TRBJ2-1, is DTGVSQNPRHKITKRGQNVTFRCDPISEHNRLYWYRQTLGQGPEFLTYFQNEAQLEKSRLLSDRFSAERPKGSFSTLEIQRTEQGDSAMYLCASRDMGYNEQFFGPGTRLTVL.

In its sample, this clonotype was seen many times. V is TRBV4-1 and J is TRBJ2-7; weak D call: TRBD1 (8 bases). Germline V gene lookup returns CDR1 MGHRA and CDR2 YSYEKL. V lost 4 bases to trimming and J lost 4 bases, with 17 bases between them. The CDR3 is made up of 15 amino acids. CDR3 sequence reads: CASSLQGEGYYEQYF. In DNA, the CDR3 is TGCGCCAGCAGCCTACAGGGGGAGGGATATTACGAGCAGTACTTC.